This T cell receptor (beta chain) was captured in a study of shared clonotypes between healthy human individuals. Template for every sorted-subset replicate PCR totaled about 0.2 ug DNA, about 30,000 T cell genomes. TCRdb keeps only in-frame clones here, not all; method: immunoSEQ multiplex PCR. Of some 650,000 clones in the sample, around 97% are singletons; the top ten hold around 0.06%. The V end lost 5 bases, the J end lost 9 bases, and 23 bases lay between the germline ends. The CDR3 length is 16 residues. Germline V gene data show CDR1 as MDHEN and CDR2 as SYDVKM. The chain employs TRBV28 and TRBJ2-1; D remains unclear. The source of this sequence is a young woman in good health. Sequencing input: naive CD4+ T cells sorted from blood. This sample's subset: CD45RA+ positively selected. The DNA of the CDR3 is TGTGCCAGCAGTCGCCCTGTTACTCGCCTAATTATTGAGCAGTTCTTC. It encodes CASSRPVTRLIIEQFF.